The clone carrying this T cell receptor beta chain occurred a few times. Its antigen is as yet unknown. These data come from a study of response to subunit inactivated influenza vaccine. V shed 1 base and J 2 bases; nucleotides not matched to a gene: 17. This CDR3 has 18 amino acids. The germline gives CDR1 SQVTM, CDR2 ANQGSEA. Regarding the study as a whole: New T cells are recruited in small numbers by each seasonal influenza vaccination, according to the authors' suggestion.

TCRdb fed the RT-PCR reads into MiXCR, producing one record per CDR3 protein. There are 600,000 to 700,000 distinct CDR3 sequences in the sample; around 15% occur only once, and roughly 7.6% lies in the top ten. This clonotype was obtained from a man aged 45-60 years who received an inactivated influenza vaccine. The J gene is TRBJ2-7, the V gene TRBV29-1, with 7 bases that match TRBD2. The specimen was PBMCs from blood, collected 14 to 15 days before vaccination. CDR3 amino acids: CSVEVGGGLLAEAYEQYF. In nucleotides, the CDR3 is TGCAGCGTTGAAGTCGGCGGGGGACTGCTAGCGGAAGCCTACGAGCAGTACTTC.